Below are 16 T cell receptor beta chains sequenced from a single sample in a study of OX40 agonist ivuxolimab in advanced cancers. Clones were sequenced by immunoSEQ multiplex PCR, and TCRdb holds only the in-frame ones, with some missing. The sample lists 40,000 to 50,000 clones; 70% to 85% were seen once. Sequenced material: CD4+ or CD8+ T cells sorted from blood, taken in a trial of the OX40 agonist ivuxolimab. These receptor sequences come from an adult with an advanced solid tumor such as melanoma, head and neck, liver or kidney cancer.

The rearrangement links TRBV7-3 to TRBJ2-2; maybe TRBD2 (6 bases). There are 12 residues in the CDR3. Germline lookup yields CDR1 SGHTA and CDR2 FQGTGA. The V end was cut by 4 bases, the J end by 8 bases, with 8 bases between. CDR3 sequence reads: CASSSGTGELFF. For the CDR3, the DNA is TGTGCCAGCAGCTCCGGGACTGGGGAGCTGTTTTTT. Full variable domain (outside the CDR3, taken from reference TRBV7-3 and TRBJ2-2): GAGVSQTPSNKVTEKGKYVELRCDPISGHTALYWYRQSLGQGPEFLIYFQGTGAADDSGLPNDRFFAVRPEGSVSTLKIQRTERGDSAVYLCASSSGTGELFFGEGSRLTVL.

The chain recombines TRBV18 with TRBJ1-2; 9 bases are shared with TRBD1. CDR1 KGHSH and CDR2 LQKENI come from the germline V gene. Germline trimming cut 2 bases from V and 9 bases from J; bases unmatched to any gene: 7. The CDR3 loop spans 14 amino acids. Here the CDR3 reads CASSPTDRGLRYTF. The CDR3 region has the DNA TGTGCCAGCTCACCAACGGACAGGGGACTACGCTACACCTTC.

This clone was seen a single time. This chain connects TRBV6-6 to TRBJ1-1; TRBD1 matches 8 bases. The CDR3 loop spans 14 amino acids. J gave up 4 bases and V 7 bases, and 8 bases lay outside the gene matches. CDR1 and CDR2 (germline): MNHNY, SVGAGI (reference sequence). The CDR3 DNA reads as TGTGCCAGCACCAGAACCGGACAGGGCACTGAAGCTTTCTTT. This sequence encodes CASTRTGQGTEAFF.

The V gene is TRBV7-2, the J gene TRBJ2-1, with 8 bases fitting TRBD2. The CDR3 is 15 amino acids. The V gene end was trimmed by 4 bases and the J gene end by 7 bases; junction bases not matched to a gene: 9. Germline loops: CDR1 SGHTA, CDR2 FQGNSA. This chain's CDR3 is CASSSPPGGRNEQFF. The CDR3 coding sequence is TGTGCCAGCAGCTCCCCCCCGGGGGGGCGGAATGAGCAGTTCTTC.

The table lists this clone with a count of one. This chain joins TRBV13 and TRBJ1-1; D is unclear. From germline, CDR1 is PRHDT and CDR2 FYEKMQ (reference sequence). Trimming stripped 5 bases from V and 8 bases from J, with 15 bases between. The length of the CDR3 is 13 residues. CDR3 coding DNA: TGTGCCAGCAGCGCATCCGGACGGGTCGAAGCTTTCTTT. Translating it yields CASSASGRVEAFF. The complete variable domain, with remaining parts taken from reference TRBV13 and TRBJ1-1, reads AAGVIQSPRHLIKEKRETATLKCYPIPRHDTVYWYQQGPGQDPQFLISFYEKMQSDKGSIPDRFSAQQFSDYHSELNMSSLELGDSALYFCASSASGRVEAFFGQGTRLTVV.

V usage is TRBV7-9 and J usage is TRBJ2-7; D possibly corresponds to TRBD1 (5 bases). This CDR3 is 14 amino acids long. Deletions cut 7 bases from V and 6 bases from J, with 19 bases between. The germline V gene has CDR1 SEHNR and CDR2 FQNEAQ (reference sequence). This CDR3 is CASTLGQGQGEQYF. For the CDR3, the DNA is TGTGCCAGCACCCTAGGGCAGGGCCAGGGCGAGCAGTACTTC.

This chain links TRBV18 with TRBJ1-2, with 10 bases fitting TRBD1. The germline V gene has CDR1 KGHSH and CDR2 LQKENI. This CDR3 has 17 residues. Germline trimming cut 5 bases from V and 1 base from J; bases unmatched to any gene: 10. DNA for the CDR3: TGTGCCAGCTCAGCCCCGATGGGACAGGGGTTTAACTATGGCTACACCTTC. Its translation is CASSAPMGQGFNYGYTF.

This clone was observed a single time. The chain combines TRBV6-1 with TRBJ1-2, with D uncertain. CDR1 is MNHNS, CDR2 SASEGT, per germline. The CDR3 runs to 13 residues. The V end lost 5 bases, the J end lost 3 bases, and 10 bases lay between the germline ends. CDR3 DNA sequence: TGTGCCAGCAGTTCCCTAGGACACTATGGCTACACCTTC. It is translated as CASSSLGHYGYTF.

The gene calls are TRBV6-5 and TRBJ1-5; no clear D. The CDR3 consists of 13 residues. The germline gives CDR1 MNHEY, CDR2 SVGAGI. The CDR3: CATRGGGNQPQHF. Written as DNA, the CDR3 is TGTGCAACTAGAGGCGGAGGGAATCAGCCCCAGCATTTT.

This rearrangement joins TRBV9 to TRBJ2-1, with D perhaps assigned TRBD1 or TRBD2 (6 bases each). This CDR3 is built from 17 residues. Germline CDR1 SGDLS, CDR2 YYNGEE. Trimming stripped 0 bases from V and 5 bases from J, with 18 bases between. The CDR3 here is CASSVGAGGLKNNEQFF. CDR3 bases: TGTGCCAGCAGCGTAGGGGCCGGGGGCCTGAAGAACAATGAGCAGTTCTTC.

This clone came up once. This rearrangement joins TRBV6-4 to TRBJ2-2; no reliable D call. Looked up from germline, CDR1 is MRHNA and CDR2 is SNTAGT. This CDR3 spans 14 amino acids. The V end lost 6 bases, the J end lost 0 bases, and 8 bases lay between the germline ends. CDR3 bases: TGTGCCAGCAGGCCCCTAACGAACACCGGGGAGCTGTTTTTT. Amino acids: CASRPLTNTGELFF.

The table lists this clone with a count of one. This rearrangement joins TRBV30 to TRBJ2-7; 9 bases line up with TRBD1. CDR3 length: 14 amino acids. Germline values: CDR1 GTSNPN, CDR2 SVGIG (reference sequence). After removal of 4 bases from V and 4 bases from J, the junction contained 8 bases not matched to a gene. DNA of the CDR3: TGTGCCTGGATCAACGACAGGGGGGTTTACGAGCAGTACTTC. Translation: CAWINDRGVYEQYF.

V usage is TRBV19 and J usage is TRBJ2-3, with 9 positions matching TRBD2. The CDR3 is 15 residues long. The V segment lost 1 base and the J segment 4 bases; nucleotides outside the gene matches: 3. In germline, CDR1 is LNHDA, CDR2 SQIVND (reference sequence). CDR3 coding DNA: TGTGCCAGTAGTATAGGTAGCGGGGGCCCAGATACGCAGTATTTT. It specifies CASSIGSGGPDTQYF.

This clone came up a few times. The chain combines TRBV6-5 with TRBJ1-6; 8 bases map to TRBD1. Trimming at V came to 10 bases and at J to 5 bases, leaving 4 bases not matched to a gene. Germline CDR1 is MNHEY and CDR2 is SVGAGI. The CDR3 has 13 residues. This chain's CDR3 is CATGQGNNSPLHF. Written as DNA, the CDR3 is TGTGCCACCGGACAGGGAAATAATTCACCCCTCCACTTT.

This clone was recorded a few times. The gene calls are TRBV27 and TRBJ1-1, with 10 bases that match TRBD1. V was pared by 6 bases and J by 9 bases, with 7 bases of the junction left unmatched. In germline, CDR1 is MNHEY, CDR2 SMNVEV (reference sequence). This CDR3 spans 13 amino acids. The CDR3, as DNA: TGTGCCAGCAGGATGGACAGGGGGACTAAAGCTTTCTTT. It encodes CASRMDRGTKAFF.

The CDR3 here is CASSSRQGTDTQYF. CDR3 nucleotide sequence: TGTGCCAGCAGCTCAAGACAGGGGACAGATACGCAGTATTTT. The rearrangement links TRBV5-4 to TRBJ2-3; 8 bases map to TRBD1. The germline CDR1 and CDR2 sequences are SGHNT and YYREEE (reference sequence). This CDR3 has 14 residues. After removal of 3 bases from V and 3 bases from J, the junction contained 3 bases not matched to a gene.